This T cell receptor (beta chain) was found in a study of spatial heterogeneity in lung cancer. Of note for this clonotype: Its target is not known.

TCRdb re-analysed the 5' RACE reads in MiXCR, keeping a single row per CDR3 protein. Found here are approximately 66,000 distinct CDR3 sequences, approximately 6% of them singletons; the top ten hold 14% to 15%. Whole-study results and caveats: The appearance of ubiquitous expanded tumor TCRs in blood was greater at resection than follow-up.

The CDR3 is 14 amino acids. V lost 10 bases and J lost 0, with 12 bases in between. Germline CDR1 and CDR2: WSHSY and SAAADI. Time point noted: sample taken at primary tumor resection. This sample comprised PBMCs, obtained at surgery. The receptor was isolated from a female donor with early-stage non-small cell lung cancer. V and J are TRBV10-2 and TRBJ1-4, with TRBD1 as a possible D gene (6 bases). Here the CDR3 DNA reads TGCGCCACCAGGGACACGACAACTAATGAAAAACTGTTTTTT. It codes for CATRDTTTNEKLFF.